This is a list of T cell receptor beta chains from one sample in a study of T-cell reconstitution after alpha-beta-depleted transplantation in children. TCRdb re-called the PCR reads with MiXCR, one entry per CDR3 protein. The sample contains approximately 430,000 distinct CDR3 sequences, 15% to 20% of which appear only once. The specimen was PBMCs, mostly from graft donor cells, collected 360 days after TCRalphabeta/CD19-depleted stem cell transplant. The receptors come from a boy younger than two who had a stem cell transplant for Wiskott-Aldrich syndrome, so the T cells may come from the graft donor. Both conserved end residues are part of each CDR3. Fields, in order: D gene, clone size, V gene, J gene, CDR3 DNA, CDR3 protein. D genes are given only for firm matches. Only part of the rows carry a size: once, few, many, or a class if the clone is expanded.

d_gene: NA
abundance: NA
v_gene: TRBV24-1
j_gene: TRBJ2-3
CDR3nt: TGTGCCACCAAGGGGTATCGGTATACGCAGTATTTT
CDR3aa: CATKGYRYTQYF

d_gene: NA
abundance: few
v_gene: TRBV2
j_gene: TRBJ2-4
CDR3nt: TGTGCCAGCAGGGCAGGGATTAGAATAGACAAAAACATTCAGTACTTC
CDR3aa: CASRAGIRIDKNIQYF

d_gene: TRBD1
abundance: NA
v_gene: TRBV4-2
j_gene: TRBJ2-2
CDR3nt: TGTGCCAGCAGCCAAGTAGGGACAGTGAACACCGGGGAGCTGTTTTTT
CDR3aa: CASSQVGTVNTGELFF

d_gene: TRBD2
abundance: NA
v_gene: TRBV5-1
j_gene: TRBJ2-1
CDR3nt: TGCGCCAGCACCATGGGGACTACATACAATGAGCAGTTCTTC
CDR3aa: CASTMGTTYNEQFF

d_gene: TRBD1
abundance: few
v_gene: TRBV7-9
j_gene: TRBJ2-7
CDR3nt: TGTGCCACCCGCCGAGGACAGGGGGCTGAGGAGCAGTACTTC
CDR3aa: CATRRGQGAEEQYF

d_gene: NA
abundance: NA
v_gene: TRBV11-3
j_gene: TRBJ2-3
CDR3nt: TGTGCCAGCAGCCCTTCCGAAGGCTACACAGATACGCAGTATTTT
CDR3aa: CASSPSEGYTDTQYF

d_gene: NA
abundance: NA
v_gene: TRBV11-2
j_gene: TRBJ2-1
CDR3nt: TGTGCCAGCAGCTTAGGAGTTCTTCGTGGTGAGCAGTTCTTC
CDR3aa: CASSLGVLRGEQFF

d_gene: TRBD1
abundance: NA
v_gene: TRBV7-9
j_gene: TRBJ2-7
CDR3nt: TGTGCCAGCAGCTGGGACAGGGCTTACGAGCAGTACTTC
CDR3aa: CASSWDRAYEQYF

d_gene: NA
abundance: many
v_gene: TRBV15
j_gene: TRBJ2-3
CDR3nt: TGTGCCACCAGCGGCACCATTACCAAACGGGGGCGCACAGATACGCAGTATTTT
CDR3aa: CATSGTITKRGRTDTQYF

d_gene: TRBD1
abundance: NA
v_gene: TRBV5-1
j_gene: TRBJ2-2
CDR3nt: TGCGCCAGCAGCTTGTTCGGACAGGGTTCCGGGGAGCTGTTTTTT
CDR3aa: CASSLFGQGSGELFF

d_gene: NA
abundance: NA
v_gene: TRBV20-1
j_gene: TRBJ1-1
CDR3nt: TGCAGTGCTAGAGATCCCCTTAGGGACACTGAAGCTTTCTTT
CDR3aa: CSARDPLRDTEAFF

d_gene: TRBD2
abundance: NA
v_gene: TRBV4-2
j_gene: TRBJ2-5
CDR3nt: TGTGCCAGCAGCTCACAGCGGGGGGGCTTGGAGACCCAGTACTTC
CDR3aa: CASSSQRGGLETQYF

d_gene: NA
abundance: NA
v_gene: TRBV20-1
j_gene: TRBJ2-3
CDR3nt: TGCAGTGCTGGACGACAAGGGGTACTTAGAGTTACAGATACGCAGTATTTT
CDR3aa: CSAGRQGVLRVTDTQYF

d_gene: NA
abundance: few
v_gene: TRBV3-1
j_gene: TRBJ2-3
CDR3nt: TGTGCCAGCAGCCAGTTTGCCGACCGATCAGTAACGCAGTATTTT
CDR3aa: CASSQFADRSVTQYF

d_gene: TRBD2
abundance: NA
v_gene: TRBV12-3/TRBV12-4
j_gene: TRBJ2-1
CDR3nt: TGTGCCAGCAGTTTGAAGGGTGGTCTAGCGGGCATATCCTACAATGAGCAGTTCTTC
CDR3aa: CASSLKGGLAGISYNEQFF

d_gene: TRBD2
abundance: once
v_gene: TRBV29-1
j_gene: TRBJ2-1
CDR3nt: TGCAGCGTTGTAGCGGGGGCCGTAACCTACAATGAGCAGTTCTTC
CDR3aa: CSVVAGAVTYNEQFF

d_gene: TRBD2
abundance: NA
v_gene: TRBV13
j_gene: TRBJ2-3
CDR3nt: TGTGCCTTCAGTTTAGGCCTACTAGCGGCCTACACAGATACGCAGTATTTT
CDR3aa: CAFSLGLLAAYTDTQYF

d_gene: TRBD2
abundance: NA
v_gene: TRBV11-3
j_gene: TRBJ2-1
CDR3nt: TGTGCCAGCAGCTTAGAGCCCCGACTAGCGGACAATGAGCAGTTCTTC
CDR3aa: CASSLEPRLADNEQFF

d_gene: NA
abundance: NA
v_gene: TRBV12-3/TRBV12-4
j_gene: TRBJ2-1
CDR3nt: TGTGCCAGCATAGAGGGGACACCCTCCTACAATGAGCAGTTCTTC
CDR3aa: CASIEGTPSYNEQFF

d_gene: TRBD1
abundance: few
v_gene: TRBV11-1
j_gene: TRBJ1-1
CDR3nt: TGTGCCAGCAGCTTAGTATGGACAGGGGAAGTACCGAACACTGAAGCTTTCTTT
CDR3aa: CASSLVWTGEVPNTEAFF

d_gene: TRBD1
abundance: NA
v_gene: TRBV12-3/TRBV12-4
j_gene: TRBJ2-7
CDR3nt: TGTGCCAGCAGCCGGGGACAGCAAGCGGACGAGCAGTACTTC
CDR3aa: CASSRGQQADEQYF

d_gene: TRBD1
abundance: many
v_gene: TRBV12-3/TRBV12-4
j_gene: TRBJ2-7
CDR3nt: TGTGCCAGCAGGAAACAGGGGTACGAGCAGTACTTC
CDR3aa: CASRKQGYEQYF

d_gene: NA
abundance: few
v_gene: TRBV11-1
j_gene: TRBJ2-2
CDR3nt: TGTGCCAGCAGCTCAGTGTATACCGGGGAGCTGTTTTTT
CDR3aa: CASSSVYTGELFF

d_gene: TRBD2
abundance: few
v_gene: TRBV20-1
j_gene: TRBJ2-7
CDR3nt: TGCAGTGCTAGAGTCAGCGGGAAAGCCTACGAGCAGTACTTC
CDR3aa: CSARVSGKAYEQYF

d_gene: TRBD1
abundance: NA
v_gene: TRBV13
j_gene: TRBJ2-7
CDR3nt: TGTGCCAGCAGCCCAGGGACAGTCGTCTACGAGCAGTACTTC
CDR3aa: CASSPGTVVYEQYF

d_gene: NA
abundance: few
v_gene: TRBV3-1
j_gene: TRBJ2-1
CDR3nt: TGTGCCAGCAGCCATGGGAGCGACAATTACGATGAGCAGTTCTTC
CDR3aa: CASSHGSDNYDEQFF

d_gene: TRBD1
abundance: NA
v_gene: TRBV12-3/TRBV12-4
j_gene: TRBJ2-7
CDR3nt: TGTGCCAGCAGTTTAGAGGGACAGGCGTCCTACGAGCAGTACTTC
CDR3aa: CASSLEGQASYEQYF

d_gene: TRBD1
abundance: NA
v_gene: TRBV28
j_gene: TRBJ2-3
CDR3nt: TGTGCCAGCAGTCGGGACAGTTCAAGGGGCACAGATACGCAGTATTTT
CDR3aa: CASSRDSSRGTDTQYF

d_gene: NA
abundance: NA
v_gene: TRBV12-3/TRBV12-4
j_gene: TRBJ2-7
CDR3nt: TGTGCCAGCACCCCGTCCCGCTGGAGCGAGCAGTACTTC
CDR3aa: CASTPSRWSEQYF

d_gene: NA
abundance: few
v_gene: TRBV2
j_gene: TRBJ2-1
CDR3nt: TGTGCCAGCAGTGACGTCGGGCTTCGATCCTACAATGAGCAGTTCTTC
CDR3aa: CASSDVGLRSYNEQFF

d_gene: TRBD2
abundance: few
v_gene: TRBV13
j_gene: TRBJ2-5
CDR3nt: TGTGCCAGCAGCCGACGAATTGGCGCGGGGGGCTTCAGGGAGACCCAGTACTTC
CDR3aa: CASSRRIGAGGFRETQYF

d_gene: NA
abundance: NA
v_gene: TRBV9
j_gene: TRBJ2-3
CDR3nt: TGTGCCAGCAGCGTGGTCCCCATAGCGTTTACAGATACGCAGTATTTT
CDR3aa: CASSVVPIAFTDTQYF

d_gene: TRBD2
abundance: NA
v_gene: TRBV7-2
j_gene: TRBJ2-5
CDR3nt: TGTGCCAGCACCCGAACTAGCGGGGATTTCCAAGAGACCCAGTACTTC
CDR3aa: CASTRTSGDFQETQYF

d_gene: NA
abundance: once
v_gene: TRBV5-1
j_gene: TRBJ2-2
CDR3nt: TGTGCCAGGGGCCCCAAGCTTGGCGGGGAGCTGTTTTTT
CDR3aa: CARGPKLGGELFF

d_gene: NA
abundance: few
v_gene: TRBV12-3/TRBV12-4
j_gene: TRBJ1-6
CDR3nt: TGTGCCAGCACCCCCTTCTTGGCTTCACCCCTCCACTTT
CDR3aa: CASTPFLASPLHF

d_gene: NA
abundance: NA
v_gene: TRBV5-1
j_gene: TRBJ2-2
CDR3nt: TGCGCCAGCAGCTTGGCCAGGTTGGGAGGGGAGCTGTTTTTT
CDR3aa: CASSLARLGGELFF

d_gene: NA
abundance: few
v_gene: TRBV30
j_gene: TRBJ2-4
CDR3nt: TGTGCCTGGAGTGTACGGCGTAACCTAGCCAAAAACATTCAGTACTTC
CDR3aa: CAWSVRRNLAKNIQYF

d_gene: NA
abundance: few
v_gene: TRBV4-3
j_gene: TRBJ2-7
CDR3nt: TGCGCCAGCAGCCAAGAGGTGGCCTACGAGCAGTACTTC
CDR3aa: CASSQEVAYEQYF

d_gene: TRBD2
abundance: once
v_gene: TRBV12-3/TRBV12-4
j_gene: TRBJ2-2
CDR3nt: TGTGCCAGCAGTAGGGCTAGCGGCATACCGTCTAGCATTAGGGAGCTGTTTTTT
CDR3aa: CASSRASGIPSSIRELFF

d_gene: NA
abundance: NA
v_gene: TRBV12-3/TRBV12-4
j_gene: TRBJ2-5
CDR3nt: TGTGCCAGCAGTTTTTGGGGCGGGGAAGAGACCCAGTACTTC
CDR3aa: CASSFWGGEETQYF

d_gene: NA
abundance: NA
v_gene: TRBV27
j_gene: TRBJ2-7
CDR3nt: TGTGCCAGAAGGGGGTCAACCTACGAGCAGTACTTC
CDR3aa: CARRGSTYEQYF

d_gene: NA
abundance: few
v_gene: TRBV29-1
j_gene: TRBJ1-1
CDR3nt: TGCAGCGTTGCAGGGATTTTCACTGAAGCTTTCTTT
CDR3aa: CSVAGIFTEAFF

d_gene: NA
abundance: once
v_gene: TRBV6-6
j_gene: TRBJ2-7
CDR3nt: TGTGCCAGCCGACTTCAGGGTGGGGGCTACTACGAGCAGTACTTC
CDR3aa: CASRLQGGGYYEQYF

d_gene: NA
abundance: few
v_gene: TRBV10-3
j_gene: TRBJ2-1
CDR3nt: TGTGCCATCAGTGAGTTTTCGGGACTCTCAAGCAATGAGCAGTTCTTC
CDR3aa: CAISEFSGLSSNEQFF

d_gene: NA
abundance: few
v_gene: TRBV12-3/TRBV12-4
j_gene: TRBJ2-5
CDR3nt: TGTGCCAGCAGTTTGGCCGCTAGCGTCGAGACCCAGTACTTC
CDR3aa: CASSLAASVETQYF

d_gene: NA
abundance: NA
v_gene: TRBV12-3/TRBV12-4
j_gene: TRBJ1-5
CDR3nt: TGTGCCAGCAGTTTACGTATGGGCAGGGGCAATCAGCCCCAGCATTTT
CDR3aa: CASSLRMGRGNQPQHF

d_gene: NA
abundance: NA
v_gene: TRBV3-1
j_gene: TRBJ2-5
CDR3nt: TGTGCCAGCAGCCAAGTTGTGGGACAAGAGACCCAGTACTTC
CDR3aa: CASSQVVGQETQYF

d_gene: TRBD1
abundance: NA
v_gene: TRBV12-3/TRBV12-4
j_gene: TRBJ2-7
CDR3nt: TGTGCCAGCAGTTCCCCGGGACAGGGGCTCCACGAGCAGTACTTC
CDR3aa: CASSSPGQGLHEQYF

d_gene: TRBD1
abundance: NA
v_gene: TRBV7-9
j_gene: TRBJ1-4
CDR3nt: TGTGCCAGCAGCCTGCCACCACAGGGGGGGAATGAAAAACTGTTTTTT
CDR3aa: CASSLPPQGGNEKLFF

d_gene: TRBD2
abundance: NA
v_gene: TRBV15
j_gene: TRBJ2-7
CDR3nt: TGTGCCACCAGTATTAGCGGGAGTTACGAGCAGTACTTC
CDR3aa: CATSISGSYEQYF

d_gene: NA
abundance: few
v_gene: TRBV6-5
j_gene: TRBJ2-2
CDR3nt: TGTGCCAGCAGTTACTCGATACGCTATCGTCACACCGGGGAGCTGTTTTTT
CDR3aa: CASSYSIRYRHTGELFF

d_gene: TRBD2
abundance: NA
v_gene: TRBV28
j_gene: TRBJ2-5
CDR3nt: TGTGCCAGCAGTTCTCTTAGCGGGAGGGCCTCTGGGGAGACCCAGTACTTC
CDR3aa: CASSSLSGRASGETQYF

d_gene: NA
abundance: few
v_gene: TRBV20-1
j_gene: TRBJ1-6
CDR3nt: TGCAGTGCAACCCGGAATTCACCCCTCCACTTT
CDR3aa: CSATRNSPLHF

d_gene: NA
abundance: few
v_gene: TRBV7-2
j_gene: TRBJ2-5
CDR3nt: TGTGCCAGCAGCTTATTCAGGGGATTTGGGGAGACCCAGTACTTC
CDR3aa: CASSLFRGFGETQYF

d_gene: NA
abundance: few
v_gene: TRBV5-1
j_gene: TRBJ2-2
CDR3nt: TGCGCCAGCAGGCACCGGGTTAACACCGGGGAGCTGTTTTTT
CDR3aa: CASRHRVNTGELFF

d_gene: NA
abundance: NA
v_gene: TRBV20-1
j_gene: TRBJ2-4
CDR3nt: TGCAGTGCTAGGGCGGGGATGGTCGGATTCAACATTCAGTACTTC
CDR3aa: CSARAGMVGFNIQYF

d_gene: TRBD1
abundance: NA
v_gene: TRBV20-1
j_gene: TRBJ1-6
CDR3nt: TGCAGTGCTCATCGGGACAGGGGGCATAGTCGTAGCTATAATTCACCCCTCCACTTT
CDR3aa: CSAHRDRGHSRSYNSPLHF

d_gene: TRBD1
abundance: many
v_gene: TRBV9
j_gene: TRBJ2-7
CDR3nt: TGTGCCAGCAGCGAAGGGACAGGGTCCTACGAGCAGTACTTC
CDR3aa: CASSEGTGSYEQYF

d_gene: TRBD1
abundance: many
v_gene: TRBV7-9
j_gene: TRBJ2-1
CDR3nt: TGTGCCAGCAGCCCGACAGGGTATGAGCAGTTCTTC
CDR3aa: CASSPTGYEQFF

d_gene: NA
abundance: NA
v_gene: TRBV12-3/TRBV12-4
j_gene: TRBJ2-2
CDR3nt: TGTGCCAGCAGTTTCTGGCAGGGGAGCACCGGGGAGCTGTTTTTT
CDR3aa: CASSFWQGSTGELFF